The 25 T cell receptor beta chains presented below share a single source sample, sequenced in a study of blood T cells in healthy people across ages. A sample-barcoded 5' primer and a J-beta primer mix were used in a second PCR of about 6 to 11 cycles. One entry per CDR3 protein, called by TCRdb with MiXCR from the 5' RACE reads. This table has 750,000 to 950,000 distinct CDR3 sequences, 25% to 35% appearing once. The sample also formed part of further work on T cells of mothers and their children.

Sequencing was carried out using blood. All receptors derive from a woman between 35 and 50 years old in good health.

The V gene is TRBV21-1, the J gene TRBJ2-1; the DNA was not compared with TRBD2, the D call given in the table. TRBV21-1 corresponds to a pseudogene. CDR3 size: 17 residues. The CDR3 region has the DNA TGTGCCAGCAGCAAAGGTCTACTAGCGGGAGCCTACAATGAGCAGTTCTTC. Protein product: CASSKGLLAGAYNEQFF.

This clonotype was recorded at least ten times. CDR3: CSARDQVYEQYF. DNA for the CDR3: TGCAGTGCTAGAGATCAAGTCTACGAGCAGTACTTC. This chain uses TRBV20-1 with TRBJ2-7; D unresolved. V lost 0 bases and J 3 bases, leaving 6 bases between the germline ends. The germline V gene encodes CDR1 DFQATT and CDR2 SNEGSKA (reference sequence). The CDR3 extends over 12 amino acids.

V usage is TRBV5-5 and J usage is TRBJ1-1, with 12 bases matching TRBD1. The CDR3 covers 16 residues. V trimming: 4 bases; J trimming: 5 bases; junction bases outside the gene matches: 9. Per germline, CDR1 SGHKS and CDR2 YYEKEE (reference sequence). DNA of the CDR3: TGTGCCAGCAGCGCTAACCGGGGACAGGGGGCAACTGAAGCTTTCTTT. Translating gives CASSANRGQGATEAFF.

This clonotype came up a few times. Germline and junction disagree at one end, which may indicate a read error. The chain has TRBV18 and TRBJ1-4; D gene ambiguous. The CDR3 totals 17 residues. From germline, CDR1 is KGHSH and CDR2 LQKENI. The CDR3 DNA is TGTGCCAGCTCGCCTAATCGTAGACCCGGAACTCATGAAAAACTGTTTTTT. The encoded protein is CASSPNRRPGTHEKLFF.

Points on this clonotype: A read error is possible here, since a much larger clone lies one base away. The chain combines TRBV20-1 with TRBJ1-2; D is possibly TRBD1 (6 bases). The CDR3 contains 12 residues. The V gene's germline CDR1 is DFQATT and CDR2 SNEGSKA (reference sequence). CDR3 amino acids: CRALAGGSGYTF. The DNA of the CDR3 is TGCCGTGCTCTTGCGGGGGGCTCTGGCTACACCTTC.

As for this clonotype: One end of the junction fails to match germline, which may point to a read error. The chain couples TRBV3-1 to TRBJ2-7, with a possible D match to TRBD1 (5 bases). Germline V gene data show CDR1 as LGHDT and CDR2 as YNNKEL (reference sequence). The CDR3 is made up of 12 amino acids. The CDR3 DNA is TGTACCAGCAGCAGTGACAGCTACGAGCAGTACTTC. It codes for CTSSSDSYEQYF.

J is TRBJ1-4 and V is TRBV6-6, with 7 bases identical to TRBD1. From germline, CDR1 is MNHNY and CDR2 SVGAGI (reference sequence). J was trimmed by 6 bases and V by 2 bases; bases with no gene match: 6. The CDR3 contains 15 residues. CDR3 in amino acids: CASSYSRGSYEKLFF. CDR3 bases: TGTGCCAGCAGTTACAGCAGGGGGAGTTATGAAAAACTGTTTTTT.

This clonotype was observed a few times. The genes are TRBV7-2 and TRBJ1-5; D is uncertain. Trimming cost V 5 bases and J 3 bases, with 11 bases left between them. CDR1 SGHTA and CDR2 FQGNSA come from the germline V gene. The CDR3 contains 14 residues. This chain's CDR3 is CASSPYLNNQPQHF. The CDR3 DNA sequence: TGTGCCAGCAGCCCTTACCTTAACAATCAGCCCCAGCATTTT.

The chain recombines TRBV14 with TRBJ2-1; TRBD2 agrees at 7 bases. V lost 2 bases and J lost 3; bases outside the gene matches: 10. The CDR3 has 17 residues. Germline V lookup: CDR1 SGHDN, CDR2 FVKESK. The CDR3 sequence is CASSQRRTRRYYNEQFF. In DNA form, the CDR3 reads TGTGCCAGCAGCCAAAGACGGACTAGACGGTACTACAATGAGCAGTTCTTC. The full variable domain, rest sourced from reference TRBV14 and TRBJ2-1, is EAGVTQFPSHSVIEKGQTVTLRCDPISGHDNLYWYRRVMGKEIKFLLHFVKESKQDESGMPNNRFLAERTGGTYSTLKVQPAELEDSGVYFCASSQRRTRRYYNEQFFGPGTRLTVL.

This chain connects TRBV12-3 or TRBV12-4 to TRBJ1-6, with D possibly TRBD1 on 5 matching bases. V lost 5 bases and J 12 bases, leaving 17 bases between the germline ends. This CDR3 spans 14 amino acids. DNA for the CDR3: TGTGCCAGCAGTGGATGGGGCGGAGAGGGACCCCTCCACTTT. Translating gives CASSGWGGEGPLHF.

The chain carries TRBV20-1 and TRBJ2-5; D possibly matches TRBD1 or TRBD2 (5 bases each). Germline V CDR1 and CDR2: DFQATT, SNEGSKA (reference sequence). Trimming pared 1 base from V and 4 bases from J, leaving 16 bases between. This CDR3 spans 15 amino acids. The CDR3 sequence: CSARVGPPFPETQYF. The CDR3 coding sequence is TGCAGTGCTAGAGTGGGACCCCCGTTCCCAGAGACCCAGTACTTC.

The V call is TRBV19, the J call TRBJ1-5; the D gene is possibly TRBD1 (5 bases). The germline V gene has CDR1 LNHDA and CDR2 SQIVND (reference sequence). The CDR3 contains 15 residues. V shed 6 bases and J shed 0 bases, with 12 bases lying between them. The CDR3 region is CASSTTDYSNQPQHF. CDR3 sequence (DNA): TGTGCCAGTAGCACGACAGACTATAGCAATCAGCCCCAGCATTTT.

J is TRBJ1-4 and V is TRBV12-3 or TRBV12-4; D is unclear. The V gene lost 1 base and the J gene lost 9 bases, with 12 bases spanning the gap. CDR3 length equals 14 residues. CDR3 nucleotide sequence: TGTGCCAGCAGTTTAGACGGAGGCAGCCAAAAACTGTTTTTT. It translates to CASSLDGGSQKLFF.

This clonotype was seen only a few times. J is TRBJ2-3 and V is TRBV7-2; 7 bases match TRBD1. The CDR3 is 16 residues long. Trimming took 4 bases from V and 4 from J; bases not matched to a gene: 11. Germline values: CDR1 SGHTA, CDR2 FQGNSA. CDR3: CASSSRTGVGADTQYF. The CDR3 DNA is TGTGCCAGCAGCTCCAGAACAGGGGTTGGCGCAGATACGCAGTATTTT.

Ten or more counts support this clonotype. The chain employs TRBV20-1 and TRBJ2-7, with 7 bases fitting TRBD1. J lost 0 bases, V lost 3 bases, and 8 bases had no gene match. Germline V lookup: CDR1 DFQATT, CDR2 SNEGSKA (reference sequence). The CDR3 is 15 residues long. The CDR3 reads CSASNRGSYSYEQYF. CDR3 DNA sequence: TGCAGTGCTAGTAACAGGGGTTCCTACTCCTACGAGCAGTACTTC.

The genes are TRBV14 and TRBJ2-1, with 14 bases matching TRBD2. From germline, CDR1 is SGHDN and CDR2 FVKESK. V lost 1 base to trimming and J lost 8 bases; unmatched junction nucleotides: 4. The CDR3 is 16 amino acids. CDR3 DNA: TGTGCCAGCAGCCAAGGACTAGCGGGGGGGATCGATGAGCAGTTCTTC. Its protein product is CASSQGLAGGIDEQFF.

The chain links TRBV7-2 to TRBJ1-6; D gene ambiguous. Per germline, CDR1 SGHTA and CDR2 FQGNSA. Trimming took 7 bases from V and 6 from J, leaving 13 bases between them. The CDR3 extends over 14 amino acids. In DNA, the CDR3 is TGTGCCAGCAACTTCCAGAGATCTAATTCACCCCTCCACTTT. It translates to CASNFQRSNSPLHF.

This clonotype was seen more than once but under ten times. CDR3 sequence (DNA): TGTGCCAGTAGTATTCTCCCCGCCCTTAGGGTTGAAGCTTTCTTT. It yields the protein CASSILPALRVEAFF. The rearrangement links TRBV19 to TRBJ1-1; the D is unclear. The V gene lost 3 bases and the J gene lost 7 bases, with 18 bases spanning the gap. CDR1 is LNHDA, CDR2 SQIVND, per germline (reference sequence). This CDR3 spans 15 amino acids.

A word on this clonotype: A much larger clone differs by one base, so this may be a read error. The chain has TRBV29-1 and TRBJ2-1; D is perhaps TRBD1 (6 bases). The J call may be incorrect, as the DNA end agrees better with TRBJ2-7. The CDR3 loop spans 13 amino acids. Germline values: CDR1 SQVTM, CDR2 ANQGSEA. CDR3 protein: CSVEQQGYNEQYF. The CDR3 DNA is TGCAGCGTTGAACAACAGGGCTACAATGAGCAGTACTTC.

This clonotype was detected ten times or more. CDR3 in DNA: TGCAGCGCCCTGGAGGGGAGCTCCTACAATGAGCAGTTCTTC. Protein: CSALEGSSYNEQFF. This sequence joins TRBV29-1 and TRBJ2-1, with a possible D match to TRBD2 (6 bases). This CDR3 is 14 amino acids long. V lost 7 bases and J 0 bases, leaving 13 bases between the germline ends. The germline CDR1 and CDR2 sequences are SQVTM and ANQGSEA.

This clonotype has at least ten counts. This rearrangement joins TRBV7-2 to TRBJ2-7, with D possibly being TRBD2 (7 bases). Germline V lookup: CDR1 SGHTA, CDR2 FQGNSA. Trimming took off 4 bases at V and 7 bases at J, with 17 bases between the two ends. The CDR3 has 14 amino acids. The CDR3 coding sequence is TGTGCCAGCAGCTCCCGAGGGGGGGCCCCGGAGCAGTACTTC. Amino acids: CASSSRGGAPEQYF.

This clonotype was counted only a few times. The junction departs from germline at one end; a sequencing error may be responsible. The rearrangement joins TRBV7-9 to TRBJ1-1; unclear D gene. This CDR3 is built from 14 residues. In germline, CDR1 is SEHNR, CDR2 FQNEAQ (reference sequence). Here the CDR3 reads CATSPGSLNTEAFF. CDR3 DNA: TGTGCCACCAGCCCCGGCAGCTTGAACACTGAAGCTTTCTTT.

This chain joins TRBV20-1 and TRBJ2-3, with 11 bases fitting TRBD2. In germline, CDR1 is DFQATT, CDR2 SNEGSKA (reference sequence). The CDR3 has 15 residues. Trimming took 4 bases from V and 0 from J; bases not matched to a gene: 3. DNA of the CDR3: TGCAGTGCTACCCGACTAGCGGGAAGCACAGATACGCAGTATTTT. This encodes CSATRLAGSTDTQYF.

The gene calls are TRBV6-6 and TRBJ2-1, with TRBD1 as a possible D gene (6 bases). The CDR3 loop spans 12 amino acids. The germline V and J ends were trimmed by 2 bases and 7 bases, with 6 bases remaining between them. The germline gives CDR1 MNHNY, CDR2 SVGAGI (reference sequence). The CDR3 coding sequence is TGTGCCAGCAGTTACCAGGGGAATGAGCAGTTCTTC. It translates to CASSYQGNEQFF.

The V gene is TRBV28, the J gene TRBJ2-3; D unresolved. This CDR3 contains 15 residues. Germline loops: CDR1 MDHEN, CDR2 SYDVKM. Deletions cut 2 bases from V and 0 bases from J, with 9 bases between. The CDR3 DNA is TGTGCCAGCAGTTTAGGCGCAGTAAGCACAGATACGCAGTATTTT. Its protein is CASSLGAVSTDTQYF.